A single TCR beta chain is shown here with its context. The antigen remains undetermined. The length of the CDR3 is 16 residues. V lost 4 bases to trimming and J lost 4 bases, with 16 bases between them. Looked up from germline, CDR1 is MGHRA and CDR2 is YSYEKL. This record belongs to a study of cytomegalovirus exposure and HLA in healthy donors. Study findings and constraints: Some TCR beta chains (roughly 150 of them) were listed as cytomegalovirus-associated.

Method: immunoSEQ multiplex PCR; TCRdb's copy keeps in-frame clones and lacks some. The data hold about 130,000 clones, with 89% observed a single time. The donors were part of the validation cohort, which consisted of about 120 subjects and was separate from the first cohort of about 670 subjects. The sample taken for sequencing was PBMCs. The TCR originated in a woman aged 18-30 years in good health and CMV-seronegative. The V gene is TRBV4-1, the J gene TRBJ2-2; possibly TRBD2 for D (6 bases). The CDR3, as DNA: TGCGCCAGCAGCCGGTCTCTAGCGTGGGCCACCGGGGAGCTGTTTTTT. Translated, it gives CASSRSLAWATGELFF.